This T cell receptor beta chain was retrieved from a study of blood T cell repertoires in COVID-19. Study context: The United States, Italy and Spain supplied acute and convalescent COVID-19 samples. From T cells, B-cell-depleted T cells, or PBMCs came the material, which was cDNA or gDNA.

Some clones are missing from TCRdb's copy, which holds only in-frame ones; the method was immunoSEQ multiplex PCR. Among more than 300,000 clones listed, 80% to 90% were seen once. The CDR3 spans 17 residues. Looked up from germline, CDR1 is SGHRS and CDR2 is YFSETQ. V lost 4 bases, J lost 2 bases, and 8 bases stayed unmatched. V gene TRBV5-1 combines with J gene TRBJ2-2; 10 positions match TRBD2. The sequencing sample was made of peripheral blood. The receptor was derived from a woman in her 30s with COVID-19, enrolled during active disease. For the CDR3, the DNA is TGCGCCAGCAGCAAAAGAAAACTAGCGGGAAACACCGGGGAGCTGTTTTTT. Protein sequence: CASSKRKLAGNTGELFF.